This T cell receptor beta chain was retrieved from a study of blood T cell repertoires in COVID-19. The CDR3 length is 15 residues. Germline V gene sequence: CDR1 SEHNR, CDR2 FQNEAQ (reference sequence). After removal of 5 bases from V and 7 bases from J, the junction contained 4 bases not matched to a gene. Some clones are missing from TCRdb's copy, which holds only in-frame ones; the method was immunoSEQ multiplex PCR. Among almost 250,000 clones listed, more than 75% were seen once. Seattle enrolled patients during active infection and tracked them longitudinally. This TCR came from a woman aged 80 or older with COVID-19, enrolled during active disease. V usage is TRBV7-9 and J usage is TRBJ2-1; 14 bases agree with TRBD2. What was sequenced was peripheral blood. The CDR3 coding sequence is TGTGCCAGCAGCAGGGGACTAGCGGGGGTAAATGAGCAGTTCTTC. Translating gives CASSRGLAGVNEQFF.